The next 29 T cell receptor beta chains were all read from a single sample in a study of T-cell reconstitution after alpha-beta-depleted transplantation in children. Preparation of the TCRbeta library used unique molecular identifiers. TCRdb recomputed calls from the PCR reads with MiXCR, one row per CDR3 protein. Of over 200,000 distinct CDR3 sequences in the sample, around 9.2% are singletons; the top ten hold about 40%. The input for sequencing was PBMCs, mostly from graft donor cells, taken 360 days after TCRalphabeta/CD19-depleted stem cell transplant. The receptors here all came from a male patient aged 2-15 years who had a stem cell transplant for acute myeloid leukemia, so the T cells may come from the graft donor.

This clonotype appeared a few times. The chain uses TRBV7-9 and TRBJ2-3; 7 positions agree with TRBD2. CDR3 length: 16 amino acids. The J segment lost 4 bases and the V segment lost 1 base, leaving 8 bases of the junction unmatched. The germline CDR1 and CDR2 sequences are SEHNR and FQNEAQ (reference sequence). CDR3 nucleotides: TGTGCCAGCAGCTTAGGTGCGGGAGAGTCGGCAGATACGCAGTATTTT. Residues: CASSLGAGESADTQYF.

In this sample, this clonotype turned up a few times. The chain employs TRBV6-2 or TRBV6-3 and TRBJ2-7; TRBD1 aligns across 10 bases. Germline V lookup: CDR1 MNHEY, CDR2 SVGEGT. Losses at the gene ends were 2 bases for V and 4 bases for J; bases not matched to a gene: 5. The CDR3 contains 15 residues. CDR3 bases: TGTGCCAGCAGTTACGGGACAGGGGTAAAGTACGAGCAGTACTTC. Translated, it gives CASSYGTGVKYEQYF.

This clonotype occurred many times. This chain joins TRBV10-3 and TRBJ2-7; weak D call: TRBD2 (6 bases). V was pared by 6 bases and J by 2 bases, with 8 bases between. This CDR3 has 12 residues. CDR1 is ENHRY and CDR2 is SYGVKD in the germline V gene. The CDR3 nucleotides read TGTGCCATCAGCGGGAGAACCTACGAGCAGTACTTC. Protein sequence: CAISGRTYEQYF.

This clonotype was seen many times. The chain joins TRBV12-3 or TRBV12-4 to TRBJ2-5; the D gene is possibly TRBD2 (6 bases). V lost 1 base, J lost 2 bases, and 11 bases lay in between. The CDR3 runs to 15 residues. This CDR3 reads CASSLGGALQETQYF. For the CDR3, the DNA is TGTGCCAGCAGTTTAGGCGGGGCCTTGCAAGAGACCCAGTACTTC.

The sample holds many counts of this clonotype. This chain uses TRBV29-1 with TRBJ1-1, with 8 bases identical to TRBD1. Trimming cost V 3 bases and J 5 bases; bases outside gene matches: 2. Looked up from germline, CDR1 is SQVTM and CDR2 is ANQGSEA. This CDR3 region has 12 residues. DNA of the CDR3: TGCAGCGTTGACAGGGGGCATACTGAAGCTTTCTTT. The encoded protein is CSVDRGHTEAFF.

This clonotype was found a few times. Here the CDR3 reads CASSTRGSPNEQYF. The CDR3 coding sequence is TGTGCCAGCAGCACTAGAGGTTCTCCTAACGAGCAGTACTTC. The chain employs TRBV6-1 and TRBJ2-7; a weak D match, TRBD2 (5 bases). The ends were cut back, 6 bases at V and 5 bases at J, with 17 bases in the middle. CDR1 is MNHNS and CDR2 is SASEGT in the germline V gene. The CDR3 contains 14 residues.

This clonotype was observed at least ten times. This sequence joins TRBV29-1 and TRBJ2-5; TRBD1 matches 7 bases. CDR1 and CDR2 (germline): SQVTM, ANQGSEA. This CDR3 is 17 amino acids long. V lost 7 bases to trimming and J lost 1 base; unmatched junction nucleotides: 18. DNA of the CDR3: TGCAGCGCAGAGATGGAAGACAGGGCGGGCATCCAAGAGACCCAGTACTTC. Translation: CSAEMEDRAGIQETQYF.

In DNA form, the CDR3 reads TGCAGTGCTAGAATCCAGCCGGGCTCACGCTACGAGCAGTACTTC. As protein: CSARIQPGSRYEQYF. This chain uses TRBV20-1 with TRBJ2-7; D is uncertain. The V and J ends lost 2 bases and 3 bases respectively, with 17 bases between them. Germline lookup yields CDR1 DFQATT and CDR2 SNEGSKA (reference sequence). The length of the CDR3 is 15 residues.

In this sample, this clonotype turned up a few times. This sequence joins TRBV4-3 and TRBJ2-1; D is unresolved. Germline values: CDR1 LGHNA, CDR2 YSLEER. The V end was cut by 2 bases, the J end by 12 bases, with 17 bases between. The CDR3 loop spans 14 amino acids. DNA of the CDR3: TGCGCCAGCAGCCAAAATCCCCCCCTAAGTCTGCAGTTCTTC. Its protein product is CASSQNPPLSLQFF.

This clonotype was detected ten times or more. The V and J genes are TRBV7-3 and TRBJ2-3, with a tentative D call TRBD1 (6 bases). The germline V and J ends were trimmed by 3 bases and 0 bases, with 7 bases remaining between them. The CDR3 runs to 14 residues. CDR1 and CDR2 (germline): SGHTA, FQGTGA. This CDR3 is CASSFRGSTDTQYF. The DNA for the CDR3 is TGTGCCAGCAGCTTCAGGGGTAGCACAGATACGCAGTATTTT.

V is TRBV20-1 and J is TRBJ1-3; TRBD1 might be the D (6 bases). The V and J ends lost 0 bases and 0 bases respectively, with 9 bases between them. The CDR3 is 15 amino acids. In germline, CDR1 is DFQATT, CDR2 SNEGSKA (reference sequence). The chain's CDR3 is CSARDDRNSGNTIYF. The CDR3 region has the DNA TGCAGTGCTAGAGATGACAGGAACTCTGGAAACACCATATATTTT.

The CDR3 here is CASSFPQGNTGELFF. In DNA, the CDR3 is TGTGCCAGCAGCTTCCCACAGGGGAACACCGGGGAGCTGTTTTTT. This chain links TRBV7-2 with TRBJ2-2; TRBD1 is a possible D gene (6 bases). V was cut by 3 bases and J by 1 base, with 9 bases left in between. This CDR3 region has 15 residues. From germline, CDR1 is SGHTA and CDR2 FQGNSA.

The CDR3 spells CASSLSQGMNTGELFF. The CDR3 DNA is TGTGCCAGCAGCTTATCACAGGGCATGAACACCGGGGAGCTGTTTTTT. The genes are TRBV11-3 and TRBJ2-2; perhaps TRBD1 as D (6 bases). The length of the CDR3 is 16 residues. Germline V gene data show CDR1 as SGHNT and CDR2 as YENEEA. The V end was cut by 2 bases, the J end by 1 base, with 11 bases between.

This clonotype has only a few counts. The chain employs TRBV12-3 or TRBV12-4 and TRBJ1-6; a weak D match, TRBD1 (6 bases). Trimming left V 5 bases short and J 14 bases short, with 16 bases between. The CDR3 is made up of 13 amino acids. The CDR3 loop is CASSPFGGPALHF. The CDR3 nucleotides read TGTGCCAGCAGTCCTTTCGGGGGCCCGGCCCTCCACTTT.

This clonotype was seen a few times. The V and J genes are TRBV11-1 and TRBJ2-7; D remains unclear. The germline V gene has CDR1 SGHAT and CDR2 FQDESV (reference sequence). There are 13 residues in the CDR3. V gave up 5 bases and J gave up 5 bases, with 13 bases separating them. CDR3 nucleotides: TGTGCCAGCAGCCCGACGTATGGCGACGAGCAGTACTTC. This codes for CASSPTYGDEQYF.

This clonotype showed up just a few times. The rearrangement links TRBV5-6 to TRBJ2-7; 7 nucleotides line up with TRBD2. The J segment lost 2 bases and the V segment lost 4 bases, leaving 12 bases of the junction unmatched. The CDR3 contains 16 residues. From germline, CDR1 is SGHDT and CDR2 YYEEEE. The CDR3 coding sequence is TGTGCCAGCAGCCCGCGGGCGGCTAGCGGTCCCTACGAGCAGTACGTC. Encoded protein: CASSPRAASGPYEQYV.

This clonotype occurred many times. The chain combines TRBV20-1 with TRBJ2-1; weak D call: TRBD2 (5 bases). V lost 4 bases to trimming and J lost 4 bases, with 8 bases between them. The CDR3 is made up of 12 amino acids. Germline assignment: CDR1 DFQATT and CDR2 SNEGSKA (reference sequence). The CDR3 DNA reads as TGCAGTGCTACCGGCGGGTACAATGAGCAGTTCTTC. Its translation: CSATGGYNEQFF.

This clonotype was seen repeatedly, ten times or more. CDR3 DNA sequence: TGTGCCATCAGTGAGATTCAGGGCAGGACGAACACCGGGGAGCTGTTTTTT. Translating it yields CAISEIQGRTNTGELFF. The chain joins TRBV10-3 to TRBJ2-2; weak D call: TRBD1 (5 bases). The V gene's germline CDR1 is ENHRY and CDR2 SYGVKD. This CDR3 is built from 17 residues. Deletions cut 2 bases from V and 0 bases from J, with 13 bases between.

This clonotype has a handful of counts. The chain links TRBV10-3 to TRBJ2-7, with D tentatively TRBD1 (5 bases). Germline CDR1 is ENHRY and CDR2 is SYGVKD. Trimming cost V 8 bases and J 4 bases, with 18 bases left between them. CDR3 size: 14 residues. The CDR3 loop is CAIGARVTDYEQYF. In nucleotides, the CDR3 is TGTGCCATCGGAGCCCGGGTGACAGATTACGAGCAGTACTTC.

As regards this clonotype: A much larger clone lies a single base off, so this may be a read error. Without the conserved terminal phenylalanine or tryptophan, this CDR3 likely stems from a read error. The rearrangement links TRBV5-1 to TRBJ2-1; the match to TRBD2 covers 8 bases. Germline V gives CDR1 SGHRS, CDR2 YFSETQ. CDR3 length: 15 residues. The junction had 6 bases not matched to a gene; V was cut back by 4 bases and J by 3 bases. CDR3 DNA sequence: TGCGCCAGCAGCCATAGACTAGCGCTCTACAATGAGCAGTTCCTC. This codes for CASSHRLALYNEQFL.

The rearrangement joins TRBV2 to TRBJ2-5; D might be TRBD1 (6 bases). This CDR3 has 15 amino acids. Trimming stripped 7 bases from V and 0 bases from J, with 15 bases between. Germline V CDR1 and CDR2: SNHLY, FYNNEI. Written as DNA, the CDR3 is TGTGCCAGCACCAGGGGACGGTTGTACCAAGAGACCCAGTACTTC. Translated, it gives CASTRGRLYQETQYF.

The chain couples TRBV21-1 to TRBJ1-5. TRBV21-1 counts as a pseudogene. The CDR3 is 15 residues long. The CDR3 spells CASSKGSMRNQPQHF. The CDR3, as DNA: TGTGCCAGCAGCAAAGGTTCAATGCGGAATCAGCCCCAGCATTTT.

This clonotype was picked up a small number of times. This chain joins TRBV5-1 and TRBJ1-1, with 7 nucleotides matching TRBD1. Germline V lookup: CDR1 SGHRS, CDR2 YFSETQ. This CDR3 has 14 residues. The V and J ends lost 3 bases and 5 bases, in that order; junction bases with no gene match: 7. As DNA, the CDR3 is TGCGCCAGCAGCTGGGGGACAGTGGGGACTGAAGCTTTCTTT. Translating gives CASSWGTVGTEAFF. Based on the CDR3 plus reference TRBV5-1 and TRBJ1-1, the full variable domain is KAGVTQTPRYLIKTRGQQVTLSCSPISGHRSVSWYQQTPGQGLQFLFEYFSETQRNKGNFPGRFSGRQFSNSRSEMNVSTLELGDSALYLCASSWGTVGTEAFFGQGTRLTVV.

The DNA of the CDR3 is TGTGCCAGCAGCCAAGTGATTCTGACTAGCGGCTACACCTTC. It codes for CASSQVILTSGYTF. The J gene is TRBJ1-2, the V gene TRBV4-2; D is uncertain. In germline, CDR1 is LGHNA, CDR2 YNFKEQ. V was shortened by 1 base and J by 8 bases, with 14 bases between the two germline ends. This CDR3 spans 14 amino acids.

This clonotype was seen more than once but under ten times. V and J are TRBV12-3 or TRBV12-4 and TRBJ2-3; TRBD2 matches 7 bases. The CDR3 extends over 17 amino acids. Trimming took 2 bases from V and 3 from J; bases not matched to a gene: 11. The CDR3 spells CASSLNAASGVTDTQYF. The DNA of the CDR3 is TGTGCCAGCAGTTTAAACGCCGCCAGCGGGGTAACAGATACGCAGTATTTT.

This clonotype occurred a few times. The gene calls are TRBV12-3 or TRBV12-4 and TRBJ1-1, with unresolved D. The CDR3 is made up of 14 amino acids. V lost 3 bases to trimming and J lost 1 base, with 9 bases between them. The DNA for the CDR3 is TGTGCCAGCAGTTTGTGGGAGGGGAACACTGAAGCTTTCTTT. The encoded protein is CASSLWEGNTEAFF.

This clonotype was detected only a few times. The CDR3 region is CASSLMLEETQYF. In nucleotides, the CDR3 is TGCGCCAGCAGCTTGATGTTGGAAGAGACCCAGTACTTC. V and J are TRBV5-1 and TRBJ2-5, with D uncertain. Germline assignment: CDR1 SGHRS and CDR2 YFSETQ. The CDR3 runs 13 residues. With 1 base removed from V and 3 bases from J, the gap between germline ends came to 7 bases.

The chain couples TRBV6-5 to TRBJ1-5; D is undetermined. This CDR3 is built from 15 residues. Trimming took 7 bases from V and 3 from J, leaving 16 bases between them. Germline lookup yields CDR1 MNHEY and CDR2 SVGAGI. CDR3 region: CASTILPGINQPQHF. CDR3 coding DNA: TGTGCCAGCACTATACTCCCGGGTATCAATCAGCCCCAGCATTTT.

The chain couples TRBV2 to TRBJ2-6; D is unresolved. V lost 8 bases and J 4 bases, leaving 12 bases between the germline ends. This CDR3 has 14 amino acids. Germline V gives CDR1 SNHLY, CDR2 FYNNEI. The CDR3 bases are TGTGCCAGCGTTAGAAGTCCCGGGGCCAACGTCCTGACTTTC. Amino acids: CASVRSPGANVLTF.